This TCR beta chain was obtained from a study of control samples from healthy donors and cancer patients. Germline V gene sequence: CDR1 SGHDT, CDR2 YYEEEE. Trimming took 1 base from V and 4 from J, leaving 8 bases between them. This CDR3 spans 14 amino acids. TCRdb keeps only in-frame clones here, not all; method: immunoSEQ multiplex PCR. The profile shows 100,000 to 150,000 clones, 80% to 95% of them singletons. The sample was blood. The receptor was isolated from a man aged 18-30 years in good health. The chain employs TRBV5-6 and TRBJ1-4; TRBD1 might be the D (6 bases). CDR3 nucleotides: TGTGCCAGCAGCTTGCTACAGGGTAATGAAAAACTGTTTTTT. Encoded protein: CASSLLQGNEKLFF.